This TCR beta chain came from a study of beta chain features in type 1 diabetes (dated by TCRdb to 2016 to 2018). Background on the whole study: Patients and healthy donors did not differ in mean age, gender distribution, total cell number or subset yield. Across all samples, 107,917,701 sorted cells were examined, and cell number per subset correlated strongly with RNA yield. The study compared TCRB repertoires of sorted circulating CD4+ T cell subsets between recently diagnosed type 1 diabetes patients and matched healthy donors. Whereas all 30 or so donors provided naive and central memory subsets, regulatory and stem cell-like memory subsets were isolated from just 8 patients and about 8 healthy donors.

The CDR3, from cysteine to phenylalanine, totals 14 residues. Only the CDR3 portion is preserved as DNA: 42 bases, with reading frame beginning at the first base. The trim is 0 bases for V and 1 base for J, with a gap of 6 bases between the germline ends. From the germline V gene, CDR1 is SGHAT and CDR2 is FQNNGV. Turning to this clone: Its antigen is still unknown. No per-base quality is available; no much larger clone lies one base away.

From each donor, a single peripheral blood sample of approximately 110 mL on average was drawn into heparinised tubes. A BD FACSAria II was used to sort naive, central memory, regulatory and stem cell-like memory CD4+ T cells with a panel that included CD45RO, CCR7, CD25, CD127, CD95 and CD27. A purity above 98% was achieved for all sorted populations. PBMCs were isolated right away by Lymphoprep density gradient centrifugation and were stained directly, without culture. To minimize batch effects, samples were stained and sorted in pairs, one healthy donor with one patient per experiment. All of the isolated RNA was reverse transcribed with the High Capacity cDNA Reverse Transcription Kit, so expressed TCRB transcripts were sequenced. Naive, central memory and regulatory T cell samples underwent deep immunoSEQ sequencing, averaging about 3.3 million total reads per sample. After sorted cells were lysed in RLT buffer, RNA was extracted with DNase-treated RNeasy Micro or Mini kits, with the choice depending on cell number. Each cell subset was processed separately to prevent cross-contamination, with patient and healthy donor samples processed together. Using the immunoSEQ multiplex PCR, TCRB sequences were amplified from cDNA into 87-bp fragments spanning the CDR3 region. Sequencing of the amplicons was done on the Illumina HiSeq platform. Regarding the original processing steps: PCR bias was computationally corrected using synthetic template baselines, reads within Hamming distance 2 were collapsed, and singletons that could not be merged were discarded. Reads were aligned against IMGT to assign V, D and J genes, CDR3 length and insertions or deletions at six rearrangement sites. Within each subset, clonotype counts were normalized to sorted cell number, and only after that were true diversity and Gini coefficients computed with the tcR R package. The overlap coefficient, calculated on TCRB nucleotide sequences, was used to measure repertoire sharing. As a proxy for the pre-selection repertoire, out-of-frame TCRB sequences from naive cells were analyzed. TCRdb took over this immuneACCESS table, retaining in-frame rearrangements with V and J assigned. Such tables are incomplete; in checked studies, under half of the missing clones stem from an unresolved V gene, and the remainder is unexplained. V, J and clone size are taken as reported in that table, and D and trimming were inferred from the DNA itself. Counted in this sample were 620,000 or so clones; roughly a sixth of them appeared once. 0.09% to 0.095% of the sample comes from the top ten.

General conclusions and limits of the study: The naive, central memory and regulatory TCRB repertoires appeared to resemble one another more closely among patients than among healthy donors. In all four CD4+ subsets, TCRB CDR3 length was moderately but significantly shorter in type 1 diabetes patients. Patients with type 1 diabetes made fewer insertions and deleted more nucleotides at VDJ recombination sites, implying thymic rearrangement abnormalities. Because cDNA was sequenced instead of genomic DNA, activated cells with high expression could be over-represented, although the groups did not differ in activation or CD3 levels. Because the HLA sub-analyses included only small numbers of individuals, any influence of HLA type on TCRB rearrangement was left unresolved. Shorter templates might be favored by PCR, yet because patient and control samples were amplified and corrected together, any such skew would affect both groups equally.

Sample: naive CD4+ T cells from blood. What the cell subset or site label conveys for this sample: true naive CD4+ T cells. The sequence came from a man younger than 35 in good health. The chain joins TRBV11-2 to TRBJ2-5; the D gene remains uncertain. The CDR3 reads as follows: CASSLDLIQETQYF. In nucleotides, the sequence is TGTGCCAGCAGCTTAGATCTTATCCAAGAGACCCAGTACTTC.